The 19 T cell receptor beta chains below all came from one sample that was sequenced in a study of early T cells in non-severe SARS-CoV-2 infection. In TCRdb, the 5' RACE reads were re-called with MiXCR into one record per CDR3 protein. The sample holds 60,000 or so distinct CDR3 sequences, roughly 8.7% seen once. The starting material was whole blood, obtained at baseline. All receptors derive from an adult who was a healthcare worker with PCR-confirmed SARS-CoV-2 infection or an uninfected control (not recorded which).

Ten or more counts support this clonotype. The chain carries TRBV12-3 or TRBV12-4 and TRBJ2-1; 8 bases map to TRBD2. The CDR3 covers 12 residues. V lost 3 bases and J lost 12; bases outside the gene matches: 4. The CDR3 here is CASSLGLAGQFF. DNA of the CDR3: TGTGCCAGCAGTTTGGGGCTAGCGGGGCAGTTCTTC.

This clonotype was picked up a small number of times. The chain employs TRBV29-1 and TRBJ2-5; D gene unclear. Germline V gene data show CDR1 as SQVTM and CDR2 as ANQGSEA. The V end was cut by 1 base, the J end by 5 bases, with 2 bases between. The CDR3 is made up of 10 amino acids. The CDR3, as DNA: TGCAGCGTTGAAGGCGAGACCCAGTACTTC. This sequence encodes CSVEGETQYF.

In its sample, this clonotype was seen a few times. This rearrangement joins TRBV4-1 to TRBJ2-1; 10 bases map to TRBD1. Germline V gives CDR1 MGHRA, CDR2 YSYEKL. CDR3 length: 15 amino acids. The J segment lost 5 bases and the V segment lost 0 bases, leaving 1 base of the junction unmatched. The CDR3 DNA follows: TGCGCCAGCAGCCAAGAGGGACAGGGGAACAATGAGCAGTTCTTC. Amino acid sequence: CASSQEGQGNNEQFF.

This clonotype was observed at least ten times. The chain has TRBV2 and TRBJ2-1, with D uncertain. Looked up from germline, CDR1 is SNHLY and CDR2 is FYNNEI. The CDR3 sequence is 14 residues long. V lost 3 bases and J lost 9, with 15 bases in between. The CDR3 loop reads CASSESAAPGEQFF. The CDR3, as DNA: TGTGCCAGCAGTGAGTCGGCAGCCCCGGGTGAGCAGTTCTTC.

This clonotype was recorded at least ten times. The chain links TRBV20-1 to TRBJ2-2; D may be TRBD1 (6 bases). The CDR3 is 16 residues long. Germline V lookup: CDR1 DFQATT, CDR2 SNEGSKA (reference sequence). V lost 6 bases and J lost 4, with 21 bases in between. CDR3 protein: CSARSRSGVLTGELFF. The CDR3 nucleotides are TGCAGTGCCCGATCCCGTTCAGGGGTCCTCACCGGGGAGCTGTTTTTT.

This clonotype occurred many times. The chain carries TRBV5-1 and TRBJ2-3; 7 bases fit TRBD1. Per the germline V gene, CDR1 is SGHRS and CDR2 is YFSETQ. V was clipped by 4 bases and J by 6 bases; unmatched bases: 8. CDR3 length equals 14 residues. Here the CDR3 reads CASSAGTVSDTQYF. The DNA of the CDR3 is TGCGCCAGCAGCGCCGGGACAGTGTCGGATACGCAGTATTTT. Full variable domain (missing parts from reference TRBV5-1 and TRBJ2-3): KAGVTQTPRYLIKTRGQQVTLSCSPISGHRSVSWYQQTPGQGLQFLFEYFSETQRNKGNFPGRFSGRQFSNSRSEMNVSTLELGDSALYLCASSAGTVSDTQYFGPGTRLTVL.

This clonotype was recorded many times. The chain has TRBV12-3 or TRBV12-4 and TRBJ2-7, with a tentative D call TRBD1 (6 bases). The CDR3 has 14 residues. V lost 5 bases to trimming and J lost 7 bases, with 18 bases between them. CDR3 amino acids: CASSTNLQGSEQYF. CDR3 DNA sequence: TGTGCCAGCAGTACGAACTTACAGGGATCTGAGCAGTACTTC.

This clonotype has only one observation. This chain connects TRBV29-1 to TRBJ2-1; D is ambiguous. Per germline, CDR1 SQVTM and CDR2 ANQGSEA. The CDR3 runs 12 residues. V was cut by 7 bases and J by 9 bases, with 16 bases left in between. CDR3 nucleotides: TGCAGCGCAGCGACCGGTAAGGGTGAGCAGTTCTTC. Amino acids: CSAATGKGEQFF.

This clonotype has only a few counts. The genes are TRBV20-1 and TRBJ1-6; TRBD1 agrees at 8 bases. After removal of 1 base from V and 5 bases from J, the junction contained 13 bases not matched to a gene. The germline V gene has CDR1 DFQATT and CDR2 SNEGSKA (reference sequence). The CDR3 is made up of 18 amino acids. In DNA form, the CDR3 reads TGCAGTGCTAGAGTGTGGGCAGGGGGCGCCGGGGATAATTCACCCCTCCACTTT. Amino acid sequence: CSARVWAGGAGDNSPLHF.

CDR3 sequence (DNA): TGCGCCAGCAGCCCGGATGAAGAGACCCAGTACTTC. Amino acid sequence: CASSPDEETQYF. The genes are TRBV5-1 and TRBJ2-5; unclear D gene. Germline V lookup: CDR1 SGHRS, CDR2 YFSETQ. CDR3 length equals 12 residues. V lost 4 bases, J lost 3 bases, and 7 bases lay in between.

In this sample, this clonotype turned up many times. The chain has TRBV28 and TRBJ2-7; D not resolved. CDR1 MDHEN and CDR2 SYDVKM come from the germline V gene. Trimming took off 7 bases at V and 3 bases at J, with 13 bases between the two ends. This CDR3 is built from 13 residues. CDR3 in amino acids: CASNPPTLYEQYF. The CDR3 DNA reads TGTGCCAGCAACCCACCGACCCTCTACGAGCAGTACTTC.

This clonotype was found a few times. The gene calls are TRBV6-1 and TRBJ2-2; no clear D gene. The CDR3 extends over 14 amino acids. Trimming stripped 7 bases from V and 6 bases from J, with 15 bases between. CDR1 is MNHNS, CDR2 SASEGT, per germline. The CDR3 sequence is CASMGWEDAGELFF. The CDR3 DNA sequence: TGTGCCAGCATGGGGTGGGAAGATGCCGGGGAGCTGTTTTTT.

In its sample, this clonotype was seen a few times. V usage is TRBV7-9 and J usage is TRBJ2-1; D may correspond to TRBD1 or TRBD2 (6 bases each). V was clipped by 5 bases and J by 12 bases, with 14 bases between them. The germline V gene has CDR1 SEHNR and CDR2 FQNEAQ (reference sequence). The CDR3 is made up of 12 amino acids. Here the CDR3 reads CASSEGGYAQFF. CDR3 nucleotides: TGTGCCAGCAGCGAAGGGGGGTATGCGCAGTTCTTC.

This clonotype showed up many times. The chain combines TRBV20-1 with TRBJ2-7; tentative D call: TRBD2 (7 bases). The CDR3 is made up of 14 amino acids. The germline V and J ends were trimmed by 1 base and 2 bases, with 12 bases remaining between them. Germline-derived CDR1 and CDR2 are DFQATT and SNEGSKA (reference sequence). Here the CDR3 DNA reads TGCAGTGCTAGAGGGGCGGGGGCCACCTACGAGCAGTACTTC. This translates into CSARGAGATYEQYF.

This clonotype showed up many times. The rearrangement uses TRBV7-9 and TRBJ2-5; 9 nucleotides line up with TRBD1. V was pared by 0 bases and J by 2 bases, with 1 base of the junction left unmatched. The CDR3 totals 15 residues. CDR1 is SEHNR, CDR2 FQNEAQ, per germline (reference sequence). The CDR3 sequence: CASSLAGTGQETQYF. The CDR3 nucleotides are TGTGCCAGCAGCTTAGCGGGGACAGGGCAAGAGACCCAGTACTTC.

This clonotype was observed a few times. This chain joins TRBV7-9 and TRBJ1-2; D is ambiguous. This CDR3 is 12 amino acids long. Germline values: CDR1 SEHNR, CDR2 FQNEAQ (reference sequence). The germline V and J ends were trimmed by 5 bases and 6 bases, with 10 bases remaining between them. CDR3 DNA: TGTGCCAGCAGCCCGGAAATACATGGCTACACCTTC. It is translated as CASSPEIHGYTF.

The chain combines TRBV6-5 with TRBJ1-2, with D possibly being TRBD1 (6 bases). The germline gives CDR1 MNHEY, CDR2 SVGAGI. The length of the CDR3 is 15 residues. Trimming shortened V by 2 bases and J by 4 bases, and 14 bases separated the two germline ends. The CDR3 region is CASSYKLGTIYGYTF. CDR3 coding DNA: TGTGCCAGCAGTTACAAACTCGGGACAATCTATGGCTACACCTTC.

This chain uses TRBV11-2 with TRBJ2-3; D is tentatively TRBD1 or TRBD2 (6 bases each). V was clipped by 5 bases and J by 4 bases, with 16 bases between them. This CDR3 spans 15 amino acids. Germline loops: CDR1 SGHAT, CDR2 FQNNGV. The CDR3 DNA sequence: TGTGCCAGCAGCCCCGACGTGGGGGGCGCAGATACGCAGTATTTT. This gives the protein CASSPDVGGADTQYF.

This clonotype showed up just a few times. The rearrangement uses TRBV5-1 and TRBJ2-7; 7 positions agree with TRBD1. CDR1 and CDR2 (germline): SGHRS, YFSETQ. V shed 4 bases, J shed 5 bases, and the junction held 12 bases outside the gene matches. The CDR3 is 15 residues long. CDR3 in DNA: TGCGCCAGCAGCCCGCGTGAAGGGGGCGAGAACGAGCAGTACTTC. Protein sequence: CASSPREGGENEQYF.